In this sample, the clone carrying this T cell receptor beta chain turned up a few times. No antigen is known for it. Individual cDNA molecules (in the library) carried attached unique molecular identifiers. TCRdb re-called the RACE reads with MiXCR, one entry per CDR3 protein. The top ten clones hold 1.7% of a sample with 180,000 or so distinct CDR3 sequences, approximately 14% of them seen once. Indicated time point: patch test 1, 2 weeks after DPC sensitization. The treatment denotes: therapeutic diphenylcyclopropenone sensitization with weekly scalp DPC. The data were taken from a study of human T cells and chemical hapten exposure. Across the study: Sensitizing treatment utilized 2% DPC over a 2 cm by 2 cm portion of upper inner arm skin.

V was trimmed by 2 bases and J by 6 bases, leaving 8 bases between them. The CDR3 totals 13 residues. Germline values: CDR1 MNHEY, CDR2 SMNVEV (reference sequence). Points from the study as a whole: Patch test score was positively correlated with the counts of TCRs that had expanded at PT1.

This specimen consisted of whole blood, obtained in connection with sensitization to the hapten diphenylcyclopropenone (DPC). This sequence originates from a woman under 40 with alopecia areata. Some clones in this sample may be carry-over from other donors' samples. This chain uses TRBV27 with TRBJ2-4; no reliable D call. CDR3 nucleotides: TGTGCCAGCAGTTTAGCACAGACAAACATTCAGTACTTC. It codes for CASSLAQTNIQYF.